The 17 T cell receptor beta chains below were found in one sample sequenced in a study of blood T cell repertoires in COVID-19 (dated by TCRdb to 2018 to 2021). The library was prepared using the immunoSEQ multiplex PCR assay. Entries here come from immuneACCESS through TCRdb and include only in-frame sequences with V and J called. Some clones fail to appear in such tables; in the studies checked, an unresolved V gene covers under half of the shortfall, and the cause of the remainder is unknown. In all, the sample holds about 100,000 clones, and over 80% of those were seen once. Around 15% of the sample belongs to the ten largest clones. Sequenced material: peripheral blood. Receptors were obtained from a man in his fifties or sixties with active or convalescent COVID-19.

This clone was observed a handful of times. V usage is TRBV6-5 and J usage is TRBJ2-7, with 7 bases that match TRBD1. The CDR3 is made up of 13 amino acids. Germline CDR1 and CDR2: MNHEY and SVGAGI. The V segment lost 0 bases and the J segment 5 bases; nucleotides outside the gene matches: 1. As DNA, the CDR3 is TGTGCCAGCAGTTACTCGGGACAGAACGAGCAGTACTTC. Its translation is CASSYSGQNEQYF.

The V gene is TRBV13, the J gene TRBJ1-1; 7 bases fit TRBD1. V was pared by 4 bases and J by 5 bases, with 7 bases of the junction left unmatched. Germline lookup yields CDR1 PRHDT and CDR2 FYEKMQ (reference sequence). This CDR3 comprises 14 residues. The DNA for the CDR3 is TGTGCCAGCAGCTCCGGGACAGAAGAGACTGAAGCTTTCTTT. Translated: CASSSGTEETEAFF.

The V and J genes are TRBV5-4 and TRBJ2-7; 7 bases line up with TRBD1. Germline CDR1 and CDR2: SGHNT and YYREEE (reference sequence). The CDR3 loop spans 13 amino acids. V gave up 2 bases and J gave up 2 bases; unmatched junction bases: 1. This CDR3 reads CASSFDRAYEQYF. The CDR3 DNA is TGTGCCAGCAGCTTCGACAGGGCCTACGAGCAGTACTTC.

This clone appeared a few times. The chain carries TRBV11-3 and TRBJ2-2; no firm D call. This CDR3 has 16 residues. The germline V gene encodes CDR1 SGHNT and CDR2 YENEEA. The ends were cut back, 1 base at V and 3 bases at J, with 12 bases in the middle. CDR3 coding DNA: TGTGCCAGCAGCTTAGCGGCTGACACCCACACCGGGGAGCTGTTTTTT. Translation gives CASSLAADTHTGELFF.

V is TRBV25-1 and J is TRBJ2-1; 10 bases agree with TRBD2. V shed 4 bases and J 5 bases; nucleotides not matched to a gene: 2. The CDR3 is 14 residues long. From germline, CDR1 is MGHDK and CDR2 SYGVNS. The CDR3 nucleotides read TGTGCCAGCAGTGCAGCGGGAGGGGACAATGAGCAGTTCTTC. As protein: CASSAAGGDNEQFF.

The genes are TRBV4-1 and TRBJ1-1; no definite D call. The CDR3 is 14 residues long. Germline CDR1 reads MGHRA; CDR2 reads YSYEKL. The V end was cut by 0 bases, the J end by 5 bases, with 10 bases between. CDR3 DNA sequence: TGCGCCAGCAGCCAAGAAGGAGGAACGACTGAAGCTTTCTTT. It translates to CASSQEGGTTEAFF.

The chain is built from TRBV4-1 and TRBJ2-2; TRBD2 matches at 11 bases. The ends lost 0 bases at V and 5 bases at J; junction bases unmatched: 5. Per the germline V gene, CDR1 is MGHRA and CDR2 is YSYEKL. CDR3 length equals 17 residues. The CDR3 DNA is TGCGCCAGCAGCCAAGATACTAGCGGGAGATTAACCGGGGAGCTGTTTTTT. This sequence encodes CASSQDTSGRLTGELFF.

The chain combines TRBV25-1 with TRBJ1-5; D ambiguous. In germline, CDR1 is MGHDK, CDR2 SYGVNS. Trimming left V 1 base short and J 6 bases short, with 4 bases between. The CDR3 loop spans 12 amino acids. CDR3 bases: TGTGCCAGCAGTGAATCGGGTCAGCCCCAGCATTTT. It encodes CASSESGQPQHF.

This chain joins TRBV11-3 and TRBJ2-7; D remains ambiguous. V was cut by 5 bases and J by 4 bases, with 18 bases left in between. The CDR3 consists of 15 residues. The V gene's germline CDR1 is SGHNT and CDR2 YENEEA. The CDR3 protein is CASSPTFVTHYEQYF. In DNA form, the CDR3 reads TGTGCCAGCAGCCCTACCTTTGTGACACATTACGAGCAGTACTTC. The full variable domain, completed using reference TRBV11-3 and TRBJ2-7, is EAGVVQSPRYKIIEKKQPVAFWCNPISGHNTLYWYLQNLGQGPELLIRYENEEAVDDSQLPKDRFSAERLKGVDSTLKIQPAELGDSAVYLCASSPTFVTHYEQYFGPGTRLTVT.

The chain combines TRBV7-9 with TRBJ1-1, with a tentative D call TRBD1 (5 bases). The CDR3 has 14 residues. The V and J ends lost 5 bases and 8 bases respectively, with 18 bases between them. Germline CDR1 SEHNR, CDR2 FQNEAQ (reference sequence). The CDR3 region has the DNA TGTGCCAGCAGCCTTACAGGTTCCTATCCGGAAGCTTTCTTT. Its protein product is CASSLTGSYPEAFF.

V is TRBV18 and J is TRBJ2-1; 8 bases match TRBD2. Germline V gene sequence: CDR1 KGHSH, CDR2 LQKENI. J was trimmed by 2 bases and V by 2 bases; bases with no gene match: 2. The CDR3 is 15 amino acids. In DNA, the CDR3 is TGTGCCAGCTCACCAGCGCGGGAGGCCTACAATGAGCAGTTCTTC. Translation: CASSPAREAYNEQFF.

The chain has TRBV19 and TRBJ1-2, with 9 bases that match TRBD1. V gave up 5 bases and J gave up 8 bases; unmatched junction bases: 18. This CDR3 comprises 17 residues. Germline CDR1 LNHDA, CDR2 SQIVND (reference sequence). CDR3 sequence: CASSPTTPGTGNTGYTF. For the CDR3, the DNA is TGTGCCAGTAGTCCGACCACTCCCGGGACAGGGAATACAGGCTACACCTTC.

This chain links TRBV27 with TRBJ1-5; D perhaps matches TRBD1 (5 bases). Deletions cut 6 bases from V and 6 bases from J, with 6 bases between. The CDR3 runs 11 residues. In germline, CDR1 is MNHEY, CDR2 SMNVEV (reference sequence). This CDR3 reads CASRQAQPQHF. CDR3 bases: TGTGCCAGCAGACAGGCTCAGCCCCAGCATTTT.

This CDR3 is CASSKGASGSNTDTQYF. Here the CDR3 DNA reads TGTGCCAGCAGCAAAGGGGCTAGCGGAAGCAACACAGATACGCAGTATTTT. This chain connects TRBV21-1 to TRBJ2-3; the D call TRBD2 from the table was never checked on the DNA. TRBV21-1 is listed as a pseudogene. The CDR3 covers 17 residues.

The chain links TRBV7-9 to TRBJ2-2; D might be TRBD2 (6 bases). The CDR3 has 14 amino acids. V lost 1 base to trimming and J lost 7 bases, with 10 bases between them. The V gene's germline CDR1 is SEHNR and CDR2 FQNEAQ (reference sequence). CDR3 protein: CASSLVAAGGELFF. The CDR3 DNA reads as TGTGCCAGCAGCTTAGTAGCGGCTGGCGGGGAGCTGTTTTTT.

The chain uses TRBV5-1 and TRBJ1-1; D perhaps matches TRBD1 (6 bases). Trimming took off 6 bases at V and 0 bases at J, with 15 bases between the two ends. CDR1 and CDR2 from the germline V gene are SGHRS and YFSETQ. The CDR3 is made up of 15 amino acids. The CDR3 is CASIGGSTMNTEAFF. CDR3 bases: TGCGCCAGCATTGGGGGCAGCACTATGAACACTGAAGCTTTCTTT.

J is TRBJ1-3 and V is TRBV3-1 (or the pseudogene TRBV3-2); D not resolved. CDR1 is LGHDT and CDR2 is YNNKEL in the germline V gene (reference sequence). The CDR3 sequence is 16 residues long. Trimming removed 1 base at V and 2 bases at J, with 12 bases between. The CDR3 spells CASSQGWRTAGNTIYF. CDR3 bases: TGTGCCAGCAGCCAAGGTTGGAGGACGGCTGGAAACACCATATATTTT.